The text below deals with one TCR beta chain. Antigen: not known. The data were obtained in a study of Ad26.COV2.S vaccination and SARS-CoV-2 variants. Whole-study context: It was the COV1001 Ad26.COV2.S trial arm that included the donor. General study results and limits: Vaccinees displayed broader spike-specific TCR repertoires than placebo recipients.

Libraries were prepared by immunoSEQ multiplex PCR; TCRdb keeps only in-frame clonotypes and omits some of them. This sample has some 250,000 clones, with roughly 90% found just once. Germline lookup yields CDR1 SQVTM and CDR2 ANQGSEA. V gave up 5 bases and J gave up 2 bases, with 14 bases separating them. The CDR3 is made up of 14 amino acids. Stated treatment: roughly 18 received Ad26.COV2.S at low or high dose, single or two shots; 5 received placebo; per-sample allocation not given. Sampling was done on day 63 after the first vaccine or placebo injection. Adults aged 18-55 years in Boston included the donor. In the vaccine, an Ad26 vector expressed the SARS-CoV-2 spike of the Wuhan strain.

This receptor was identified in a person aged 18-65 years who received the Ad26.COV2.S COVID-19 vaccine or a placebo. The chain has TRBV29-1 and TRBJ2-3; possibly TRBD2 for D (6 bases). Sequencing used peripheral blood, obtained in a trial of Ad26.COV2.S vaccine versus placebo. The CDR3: CSVLTAGLTDTQYF. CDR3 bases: TGCAGCGTTTTGACAGCGGGCCTCACAGATACGCAGTATTTT.